The rows below give T cell receptor beta chains drawn from one sample of a study of shared clonotypes between healthy human individuals. Produced via immunoSEQ multiplex PCR; TCRdb's table is partial and in-frame only. This table holds more than 500,000 clones, roughly 95% found once. The sample comprised naive CD4+ T cells sorted from blood. The receptors were gathered from a woman aged 30 to 39 in good health. CDR3s include the opening cysteine and the closing phenylalanine or tryptophan. D genes are given only for firm matches. Part of the rows lack a size; the others show once, few, many or a class for expanded clones.

j_gene,d_gene,abundance,v_gene,CDR3nt,CDR3aa
TRBJ2-1,-,-,TRBV4-2,TGTGCCAGCAGCCAAGGGCCCGGGGGTTCCTACAATGAGCAGTTCTTC,CASSQGPGGSYNEQFF
TRBJ1-2,TRBD1,-,TRBV9,TGTGCCAGCAGCACCCAGACAGGGGAAACTTATGGCTACACCTTC,CASSTQTGETYGYTF
TRBJ1-3,TRBD1,-,TRBV29-1,TGCAGCGTTGCGGGACAGGGCCGAAACACCATATATTTT,CSVAGQGRNTIYF
TRBJ2-2,-,-,TRBV6-5,TGTGCCAGCAGTTACCAGCAACACACCGGGGAGCTGTTTTTT,CASSYQQHTGELFF
TRBJ2-7,TRBD1,-,TRBV30,TGTGCCTGGAGTCCGGGACAGACCTACGAGCAGTACTTC,CAWSPGQTYEQYF
TRBJ1-3,-,-,TRBV28,TGTGCCAGCAGTTTAGGACAGATCTCTGGAAACACCATATATTTT,CASSLGQISGNTIYF
TRBJ2-3,TRBD2,-,TRBV27,TGTGCCAGCAGTTTACCGGGACTAGCGGGAGGGTACGATACGCAGTATTTT,CASSLPGLAGGYDTQYF
TRBJ2-7,-,-,TRBV18,TGTGCCAGCTCACCACGTACAGGGGAGGTCTACGAGCAGTACTTC,CASSPRTGEVYEQYF
TRBJ2-7,-,-,TRBV4-2,TGTGCCAGCAGCCAAGTCCTCGGGAGCTCCTACGAGCAGTACTTC,CASSQVLGSSYEQYF
TRBJ2-1,TRBD2,-,TRBV27,TGTGCCAGCAGTGTCCGACTAGCGGGAGGGCCCTATGAGCAGTTCTTC,CASSVRLAGGPYEQFF
TRBJ2-1,-,-,TRBV18,TGTGCCAGCTCACCGGTCTACAATGAGCAGTTCTTC,CASSPVYNEQFF
TRBJ2-7,TRBD2,once,TRBV2,TGTGCCAGCAGTGGGGCTAGCGGGAGTTACAGCTCCTACGAGCAGTACTTC,CASSGASGSYSSYEQYF
TRBJ2-1,-,-,TRBV6-1,TGTGCCAGCCTACCTTCCGGGTCACTCATGGCGCTCTTC,CASLPSGSLMALF
TRBJ2-1,TRBD2,-,TRBV30,TGTGCCGGGACTAGCGAGACCTACAATGAGCAGTTCTTC,CAGTSETYNEQFF
TRBJ1-5,TRBD1,-,TRBV15,TGTGCCACCAGCAGAGCGGGACAGGGGGCTAGGCAGCCCCAGCATTTT,CATSRAGQGARQPQHF
TRBJ1-1,-,-,TRBV5-8,TGTGCCAGCAGCTTTTTTCCAGGGGTGAACACTGAAGCTTTCTTT,CASSFFPGVNTEAFF
TRBJ1-3,-,-,TRBV19,TGTGCCAGTGGGACCGGGGCCACTGGGAACACCATATATTTT,CASGTGATGNTIYF
TRBJ2-1,TRBD1,once,TRBV14,TGTGCCAGCAGCCTAATTGGGACAGGGTGGAATGAGCAGTTCTTC,CASSLIGTGWNEQFF
TRBJ1-1,-,-,TRBV7-8,TGTGCCAGCAGCCCATACAGGGAGAAGGGCTATGAAGCTTTCTTT,CASSPYREKGYEAFF